The 19 T cell receptor beta chains below all came from one sample that was sequenced in a study of regulatory T cells in long-lasting Graves disease. Both iRepertoire HTBI primers and Arm-PCR of CDR3 regions were used to build the TCR beta libraries. Via MiXCR, TCRdb re-called the multiplex PCR reads, giving one row per CDR3 protein. The sample carries roughly 400,000 distinct CDR3 sequences, around 21% recorded once. Time point specified: persistent/refractory GD, antithyroid drugs over 5 years with positive TRAb. Making the TCR library involved RNA that had been extracted from PBMCs. The source was peripheral blood mononuclear cells (PBMCs), collected when the disease was refractory, from a patient treated with antithyroid drugs. The receptors shown here come from a female donor with Graves disease.

This clonotype came up a few times. This chain uses TRBV10-3 with TRBJ1-1; D remains ambiguous. Germline V gene data show CDR1 as ENHRY and CDR2 as SYGVKD. The CDR3 length is 13 residues. Deletions cut 10 bases from V and 0 bases from J, with 12 bases between. The CDR3 nucleotides read TGTGCCACCCGGACGGATATGAACACTGAAGCTTTCTTT. As protein: CATRTDMNTEAFF.

The table lists this clonotype with many counts. The rearrangement uses TRBV12-3 or TRBV12-4 and TRBJ1-5, with a possible D match to TRBD1 (5 bases). CDR3 length equals 15 residues. The V end lost 7 bases, the J end lost 0 bases, and 13 bases lay between the germline ends. The CDR3: CASIIAGSSNQPQHF. As DNA, the CDR3 is TGTGCCAGCATTATCGCAGGGAGTAGCAATCAGCCCCAGCATTTT.

This clonotype was seen ten or more times. The chain is built from TRBV7-2 and TRBJ2-7; D ambiguous. The CDR3 is made up of 13 amino acids. The V end lost 1 base, the J end lost 4 bases, and 8 bases lay between the germline ends. CDR1 and CDR2 (germline): SGHTA, FQGNSA. The CDR3 sequence: CASSLVSGYEQYF. As DNA, the CDR3 is TGTGCCAGCAGCTTAGTTTCTGGGTACGAGCAGTACTTC. The variable domain in full, completed from reference TRBV7-2 and TRBJ2-7, reads GAGVSQSPSNKVTEKGKDVELRCDPISGHTALYWYRQSLGQGLEFLIYFQGNSAPDKSGLPSDRFSAERTGGSVSTLTIQRTQQEDSAVYLCASSLVSGYEQYFGPGTRLTVT.

This clonotype was recorded a few times. A much larger clone is a single base away; this may be a read error. This chain links TRBV12-3 or TRBV12-4 with TRBJ1-1; tentatively, D is TRBD1 (5 bases). The CDR3 is 14 amino acids. V shed 3 bases and J shed 0 bases, with 8 bases lying between them. The CDR3 nucleotides read TGTGCCAGCAGTTTGGGACCGATGAACACTGAAGCTTTCTTT. Protein sequence: CASSLGPMNTEAFF.

The chain employs TRBV7-2 and TRBJ1-4; D remains ambiguous. Germline CDR1 is SGHTA and CDR2 is FQGNSA. The V end was cut by 5 bases, the J end by 7 bases, with 14 bases between. The CDR3 is made up of 14 amino acids. The CDR3 reads CASSPPRATEKLFF. CDR3 in DNA: TGTGCCAGCAGCCCCCCTAGGGCAACTGAAAAACTGTTTTTT. The complete variable domain, with remaining parts taken from reference TRBV7-2 and TRBJ1-4, reads GAGVSQSPSNKVTEKGKDVELRCDPISGHTALYWYRQSLGQGLEFLIYFQGNSAPDKSGLPSDRFSAERTGGSVSTLTIQRTQQEDSAVYLCASSPPRATEKLFFGSGTQLSVL.

This clonotype was observed a handful of times. V gene TRBV3-1 combines with J gene TRBJ1-6; D gene uncertain. The CDR3 length is 13 residues. Deletions cut 0 bases from V and 10 bases from J, with 7 bases between. Looked up from germline, CDR1 is LGHDT and CDR2 is YNNKEL (reference sequence). CDR3 protein: CASSQDLVSPLHF. The CDR3 DNA is TGTGCCAGCAGCCAAGATCTGGTCTCACCCCTCCACTTT.

V and J are TRBV7-2 and TRBJ2-5, with TRBD2 matching 8 bases. CDR3 length equals 17 residues. From germline, CDR1 is SGHTA and CDR2 FQGNSA. V lost 0 bases to trimming and J lost 2 bases; unmatched junction nucleotides: 8. The CDR3 here is CASSLAPSGGYQETQYF. CDR3 coding DNA: TGTGCCAGCAGCTTAGCGCCCAGCGGGGGCTATCAAGAGACCCAGTACTTC.

V gene TRBV7-6 combines with J gene TRBJ1-1, with D perhaps TRBD1 (5 bases). There are 16 residues in the CDR3. Between the trimmed V and J ends, which lost 5 bases and 1 base, there was a span of 17 bases. Germline CDR1 and CDR2: SGHVS and FNYEAQ. This CDR3 reads CASSAREGMANTEAFF. The CDR3, as DNA: TGTGCCAGCAGCGCCCGTGAGGGGATGGCGAACACTGAAGCTTTCTTT.

The genes are TRBV6-2 or TRBV6-3 and TRBJ2-7; the match to TRBD1 covers 9 bases. V trimming: 2 bases; J trimming: 0 bases; junction bases outside the gene matches: 2. CDR3 length: 15 residues. Germline-derived CDR1 and CDR2 are MNHEY and SVGEGT. The CDR3 sequence: CASSYGTGTSYEQYF. CDR3 in DNA: TGTGCCAGCAGTTACGGGACAGGGACCTCCTACGAGCAGTACTTC.

This clonotype was recorded many times. The chain couples TRBV7-9 to TRBJ2-7; a weak D match, TRBD1 (6 bases). Germline values: CDR1 SEHNR, CDR2 FQNEAQ (reference sequence). This CDR3 is built from 16 residues. V was trimmed by 6 bases and J by 0 bases, leaving 18 bases between them. The CDR3 here is CASSFPGTQSSYEQYF. The CDR3 DNA reads as TGTGCCAGCAGTTTCCCCGGGACACAAAGCTCCTACGAGCAGTACTTC.

The chain recombines TRBV20-1 with TRBJ1-1, with 10 bases matching TRBD1. The junction had 5 bases not matched to a gene; V was cut back by 3 bases and J by 4 bases. Germline V gene sequence: CDR1 DFQATT, CDR2 SNEGSKA (reference sequence). This CDR3 has 14 amino acids. In nucleotides, the CDR3 is TGCAGTGCTAGGTCCGGGACAGGGGTCACTGAAGCTTTCTTT. Its translation: CSARSGTGVTEAFF.

This clonotype was seen repeatedly, ten times or more. In DNA, the CDR3 is TGTGCCAGCAGTGAGGTACCCCGGGATGAGCAGTTCTTC. It yields the protein CASSEVPRDEQFF. The rearrangement links TRBV6-1 to TRBJ2-1; D unclear. This CDR3 is built from 13 residues. Deletions cut 3 bases from V and 8 bases from J, with 11 bases between. The germline V gene has CDR1 MNHNS and CDR2 SASEGT.

This clonotype was recorded at least ten times. The chain carries TRBV2 and TRBJ1-2; D not certain. The CDR3 covers 11 residues. Germline CDR1 is SNHLY and CDR2 is FYNNEI. V gave up 0 bases and J gave up 8 bases, with 4 bases separating them. The CDR3, as DNA: TGTGCCAGCAGTGAAGCGGGGGGCTACACCTTC. This codes for CASSEAGGYTF.

This clonotype has a count of ten or more. The chain is built from TRBV28 and TRBJ1-5; 8 bases are shared with TRBD1. The CDR3 extends over 15 amino acids. Germline CDR1 MDHEN, CDR2 SYDVKM. V shed 3 bases, J shed 7 bases, and the junction held 8 bases outside the gene matches. In DNA form, the CDR3 reads TGTGCCAGCAGTTTCACCTCAGGGGGCGGCCAGCCCCAGCATTTT. It yields the protein CASSFTSGGGQPQHF.

The rearrangement joins TRBV12-3 or TRBV12-4 to TRBJ1-3; 7 bases are shared with TRBD1. The CDR3 is made up of 14 amino acids. J gave up 1 base and V 7 bases, and 4 bases lay outside the gene matches. CDR3 sequence: CASKAGGSGNTIYF. Here the CDR3 DNA reads TGTGCCAGCAAGGCAGGGGGATCTGGAAACACCATATATTTT.

This sequence joins TRBV20-1 and TRBJ1-5, with D possibly being TRBD1 (5 bases). CDR1 is DFQATT, CDR2 SNEGSKA, per germline (reference sequence). This CDR3 comprises 17 residues. V was pared by 2 bases and J by 5 bases, with 22 bases between. This chain's CDR3 is CSARTRAKGSEDQPQHF. The CDR3 bases are TGCAGTGCTAGAACCAGGGCAAAGGGTTCTGAAGATCAGCCCCAGCATTTT.

This clonotype was counted between two and nine times. The V call is TRBV14, the J call TRBJ2-5; D is unclear. V was cut by 3 bases and J by 0 bases, with 2 bases left in between. Germline-derived CDR1 and CDR2 are SGHDN and FVKESK. This CDR3 has 12 residues. The CDR3 DNA follows: TGTGCCAGCAGCCACAACCAAGAGACCCAGTACTTC. It specifies CASSHNQETQYF.

In nucleotides, the CDR3 is TGCAGCGTTGTACAGGGGGTAGCCGAGCAGTACTTC. Protein sequence: CSVVQGVAEQYF. This rearrangement joins TRBV29-1 to TRBJ2-7; 8 positions agree with TRBD1. The length of the CDR3 is 12 residues. V dropped 4 bases and J dropped 6; count of bases not matched to a gene: 5. Germline values: CDR1 SQVTM, CDR2 ANQGSEA.

Worth noting for this clonotype: A much larger clone lies a single base off, so this may be a read error. The chain joins TRBV20-1 to TRBJ1-1; weak D call: TRBD1 (6 bases). This CDR3 comprises 14 residues. The V gene's germline CDR1 is DFQATT and CDR2 SNEGSKA (reference sequence). This chain's CDR3 is CSARDFNRELEASF. CDR3 bases: TGCAGTGCTAGAGATTTTAACAGGGAGTTGGAAGCTTCCTTT.